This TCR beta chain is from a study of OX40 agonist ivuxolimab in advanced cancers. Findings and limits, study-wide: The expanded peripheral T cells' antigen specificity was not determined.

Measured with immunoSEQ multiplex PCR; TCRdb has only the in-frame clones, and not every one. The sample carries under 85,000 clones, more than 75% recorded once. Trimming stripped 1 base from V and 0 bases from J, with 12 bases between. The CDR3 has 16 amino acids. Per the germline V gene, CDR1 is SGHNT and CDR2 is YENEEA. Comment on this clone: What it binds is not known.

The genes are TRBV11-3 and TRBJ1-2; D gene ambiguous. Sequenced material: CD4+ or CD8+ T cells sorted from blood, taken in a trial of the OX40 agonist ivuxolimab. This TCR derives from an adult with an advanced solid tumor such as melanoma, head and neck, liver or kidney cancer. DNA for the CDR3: TGTGCCAGCAGCTTAGCGTCGGGAACGGCTAACTATGGCTACACCTTC. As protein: CASSLASGTANYGYTF.